What follows are 21 T cell receptor beta chains derived from one specimen sequenced in a study of T cell repertoires in cytomegalovirus infection (dated by TCRdb to about 2019). TCRdb lists the instrument as Illumina HiSeq 1500. Through fastp at Q25 and MiXCR, TCRdb rebuilt clones from the public reads, retaining in-frame beta chains. Every entry covers one CDR3 protein and lists the most common genes and DNA from its rows. For this sample the table gives more than 85,000 distinct CDR3 sequences, of which more than 20% were detected only once. Around 40% of the sample lies in the top ten. The specimen was CD8+ T cells from PBMCs. Receptor source: a human donor in good health (CMV status not recorded). Some clones in this sample may be carry-over from other donors' samples.

This clonotype was counted once. A much larger clone lies one base from this, so it may be a read error. This sequence joins TRBV6-6 and TRBJ2-2; D is uncertain. Germline CDR1 is MNHNY and CDR2 is SVGAGI (reference sequence). The germline V and J ends were trimmed by 5 bases and 4 bases, with 2 bases remaining between them. This CDR3 has 11 residues. The CDR3, as DNA: TGTGCCAGCAGTACCACCGGGGAGCTGTTTTTT. Translated: CASSTTGELFF.

This clonotype was detected only a few times. The chain uses TRBV12-3 or TRBV12-4 and TRBJ1-3, with D possibly being TRBD1 (5 bases). Trimming pared 6 bases from V and 6 bases from J, leaving 15 bases between. The CDR3 length is 14 residues. The CDR3 nucleotides read TGTGCCAGCAGCCGGGGACTCGGGAAAAACACCATATATTTT. It is translated as CASSRGLGKNTIYF.

The chain recombines TRBV7-8 with TRBJ1-1; possible D gene TRBD1, 5 bases. Between the trimmed V and J ends, which lost 7 bases and 1 base, there was a span of 19 bases. CDR1 is SGHVS and CDR2 is FQNEAQ in the germline V gene. The CDR3 is made up of 16 amino acids. The CDR3 loop reads CASTLLPGLPNTEAFF. In DNA, the CDR3 is TGTGCCAGCACCCTGCTGCCGGGACTCCCGAACACTGAAGCTTTCTTT. The whole variable domain, filled in from reference TRBV7-8 and TRBJ1-1, reads GAGVSQSPRYKVAKRGQDVALRCDPISGHVSLFWYQQALGQGPEFLTYFQNEAQLDKSGLPSDRFFAERPEGSVSTLKIQRTQQEDSAVYLCASTLLPGLPNTEAFFGQGTRLTVV.

A remark on this clonotype: The junction does not match germline at one end; this may be a read error. This chain links TRBV2 with TRBJ2-1, with TRBD2 identical over 10 bases. Germline CDR1 is SNHLY and CDR2 is FYNNEI. The CDR3 extends over 17 amino acids. In DNA form, the CDR3 reads TGTGCCAGCAGTGAGCGGCGAGCGGGAGGGGTTTACAATGAGCAGTTATTC. Its protein product is CASSERRAGGVYNEQLF. The entire variable domain, with the rest obtained from reference TRBV2 and TRBJ2-1, is as follows: EPEVTQTPSHQVTQMGQEVILRCVPISNHLYFYWYRQILGQKVEFLVSFYNNEISEKSEIFDDQFSVERPDGSNFTLKIRSTKLEDSAMYFCASSERRAGGVYNEQLFGPGTRLTVL.

The rearrangement joins TRBV19 to TRBJ2-7, with 9 bases aligning to TRBD1. CDR3 size: 15 residues. Losses at the gene ends were 5 bases for V and 4 bases for J; bases not matched to a gene: 9. CDR1 is LNHDA, CDR2 SQIVND, per germline (reference sequence). This chain's CDR3 is CASSFTPGQGYEQYF. The CDR3 coding sequence is TGTGCCAGTAGTTTTACCCCGGGACAGGGATACGAGCAGTACTTC.

As concerns this clonotype: The junction differs from germline at one of its ends, possibly a read error. The rearrangement joins TRBV28 to TRBJ2-2; 9 bases are a match to TRBD1. The CDR3 covers 12 residues. Germline CDR1 MDHEN, CDR2 SYDVKM. The CDR3 here is CGGQGNTGELFF. DNA of the CDR3: TGCGGGGGACAGGGTAACACCGGGGAGCTGTTTTTT.

There are many counts of this clonotype. V gene TRBV6-2 or TRBV6-3 combines with J gene TRBJ2-1; 8 nucleotides match TRBD2. With V trimmed by 1 base and J by 6 bases, 11 bases remained unmatched. The germline gives CDR1 MNHEY, CDR2 SVGEGT. The CDR3 contains 17 residues. CDR3: CASSYLAVGLGANEQFF. The CDR3 DNA sequence: TGTGCCAGCAGTTACTTAGCCGTGGGACTAGGGGCCAATGAGCAGTTCTTC.

This clonotype turned up a few times. The rearrangement uses TRBV20-1 and TRBJ1-4; no reliable D call. Germline V gene lookup returns CDR1 DFQATT and CDR2 SNEGSKA (reference sequence). This CDR3 region has 16 residues. The germline V and J ends were trimmed by 7 bases and 0 bases, with 18 bases remaining between them. CDR3 amino acids: CSDLGPGASTNEKLFF. The CDR3 nucleotides read TGCAGTGATCTGGGCCCCGGAGCTTCAACTAATGAAAAACTGTTTTTT.

This clonotype was seen repeatedly, ten times or more. The chain has TRBV4-3 and TRBJ2-1; D ambiguous. The V and J ends lost 4 bases and 8 bases respectively, with 21 bases between them. Looked up from germline, CDR1 is LGHNA and CDR2 is YSLEER. The length of the CDR3 is 16 residues. In nucleotides, the CDR3 is TGCGCCAGCAGCCCCCCGGCGGTAGAGTCCATCGATGAGCAGTTCTTC. Translated, it gives CASSPPAVESIDEQFF.

This clonotype was detected many times. V is TRBV14 and J is TRBJ2-7; the D is unclear. This CDR3 spans 13 amino acids. V was clipped by 0 bases and J by 2 bases, with 5 bases between them. Germline CDR1 SGHDN, CDR2 FVKESK. For the CDR3, the DNA is TGTGCCAGCAGCCAAGATGCGCCCTACGAGCAGTACTTC. Protein product: CASSQDAPYEQYF.

There are many counts of this clonotype. CDR3 coding DNA: TGTGCCAGCAGCTCCCTTCGGGGGAGCTACAATGAGCAGTTCTTC. This sequence encodes CASSSLRGSYNEQFF. The V and J genes are TRBV11-3 and TRBJ2-1; perhaps TRBD2 as D (6 bases). This CDR3 is built from 15 residues. V lost 4 bases, J lost 3 bases, and 13 bases lay in between. The germline gives CDR1 SGHNT, CDR2 YENEEA.

V usage is TRBV20-1 and J usage is TRBJ2-1; D might be TRBD2 (7 bases). This CDR3 has 15 amino acids. V was trimmed by 6 bases and J by 3 bases, leaving 18 bases between them. Per the germline V gene, CDR1 is DFQATT and CDR2 is SNEGSKA (reference sequence). CDR3 in DNA: TGCAGTGCCATAGGGGGGCTAGCGGACTACAATGAGCAGTTCTTC. This sequence encodes CSAIGGLADYNEQFF.

Ten or more counts support this clonotype. The chain's CDR3 is CASSTSYEQYF. The CDR3 DNA is TGCGCCAGCAGCACATCCTACGAGCAGTACTTC. The chain carries TRBV5-1 and TRBJ2-7; no clear D gene. V lost 4 bases to trimming and J lost 1 base, with 3 bases between them. CDR1 and CDR2 from the germline V gene are SGHRS and YFSETQ. This CDR3 has 11 residues. The full variable domain, rest sourced from reference TRBV5-1 and TRBJ2-7, is KAGVTQTPRYLIKTRGQQVTLSCSPISGHRSVSWYQQTPGQGLQFLFEYFSETQRNKGNFPGRFSGRQFSNSRSEMNVSTLELGDSALYLCASSTSYEQYFGPGTRLTVT.

This clonotype was observed a handful of times. This rearrangement joins TRBV28 to TRBJ2-3; TRBD2 matches 13 bases. The CDR3 extends over 15 amino acids. The germline gives CDR1 MDHEN, CDR2 SYDVKM. J lost 3 bases, V lost 6 bases, and 3 bases had no gene match. The CDR3 DNA is TGTGCCAGCAGGACTAGCGGGGGGAATACAGATACGCAGTATTTT. Protein sequence: CASRTSGGNTDTQYF. The full variable domain, rest sourced from reference TRBV28 and TRBJ2-3, is DVKVTQSSRYLVKRTGEKVFLECVQDMDHENMFWYRQDPGLGLRLIYFSYDVKMKEKGDIPEGYSVSREKKERFSLILESASTNQTSMYLCASRTSGGNTDTQYFGPGTRLTVL.

This clonotype was seen at least ten times. The rearrangement joins TRBV7-2 to TRBJ2-2, with D uncertain. This CDR3 is built from 15 residues. Looked up from germline, CDR1 is SGHTA and CDR2 is FQGNSA. Trimming pared 4 bases from V and 2 bases from J, leaving 11 bases between. CDR3: CASSSYDHNTGELFF. The CDR3 DNA reads TGTGCCAGCAGCTCGTATGACCACAACACCGGGGAGCTGTTTTTT.

CDR3 loop: CASRGTDFYEQYF. CDR3 sequence (DNA): TGTGCCAGTCGTGGGACTGATTTCTACGAGCAGTACTTC. The rearrangement links TRBV28 to TRBJ2-7; TRBD2 might be the D (6 bases). The CDR3 loop spans 13 amino acids. CDR1 is MDHEN and CDR2 is SYDVKM in the germline V gene. The V gene lost 9 bases and the J gene lost 3 bases, with 15 bases spanning the gap.

CDR3 DNA sequence: TGTGCCAGCAGTTTATCAGTGGGTAGCGGGAGCGCCTACGAGCAGTACTTC. This sequence encodes CASSLSVGSGSAYEQYF. The chain is built from TRBV27 and TRBJ2-7; 9 positions match TRBD2. The CDR3 has 17 residues. Germline values: CDR1 MNHEY, CDR2 SMNVEV (reference sequence). Trimming cost V 0 bases and J 2 bases; bases outside gene matches: 8.

The chain carries TRBV6-5 and TRBJ2-2; possibly TRBD2 for D (6 bases). Looked up from germline, CDR1 is MNHEY and CDR2 is SVGAGI. The CDR3 has 18 residues. Deletions cut 7 bases from V and 6 bases from J, with 27 bases between. Written as DNA, the CDR3 is TGTGCCAGCACAACCCTAGCGCGAGCATTCGGGCCCGCCGGGGAGCTGTTTTTT. Translating it yields CASTTLARAFGPAGELFF.

In its sample, this clonotype was seen a few times. V and J are TRBV6-2 or TRBV6-3 and TRBJ1-1; D might be TRBD1 (6 bases). Germline loops: CDR1 MNHEY, CDR2 SVGEGT. V lost 4 bases and J 2 bases, leaving 17 bases between the germline ends. The CDR3 is 16 residues long. The CDR3 sequence is CASSWLGAGLNTEAFF. CDR3 bases: TGTGCCAGCAGTTGGCTGGGGGCAGGATTAAACACTGAAGCTTTCTTT.

The rearrangement links TRBV6-6 to TRBJ1-4; no firm D call. The V gene's germline CDR1 is MNHNY and CDR2 SVGAGI (reference sequence). The CDR3 is made up of 13 amino acids. Trimming took 8 bases from V and 7 from J, leaving 14 bases between them. CDR3 in amino acids: CASGGPWGEKLFF. The DNA of the CDR3 is TGTGCCAGCGGCGGGCCCTGGGGTGAAAAACTGTTTTTT.

The chain combines TRBV27 with TRBJ1-5; 9 positions match TRBD1. The germline V gene has CDR1 MNHEY and CDR2 SMNVEV (reference sequence). V dropped 5 bases and J dropped 0; count of bases not matched to a gene: 8. The CDR3 totals 17 residues. CDR3: CASSVTGGGYSNQPQHF. The CDR3 coding sequence is TGTGCCAGCAGTGTGACAGGGGGAGGCTATAGCAATCAGCCCCAGCATTTT.